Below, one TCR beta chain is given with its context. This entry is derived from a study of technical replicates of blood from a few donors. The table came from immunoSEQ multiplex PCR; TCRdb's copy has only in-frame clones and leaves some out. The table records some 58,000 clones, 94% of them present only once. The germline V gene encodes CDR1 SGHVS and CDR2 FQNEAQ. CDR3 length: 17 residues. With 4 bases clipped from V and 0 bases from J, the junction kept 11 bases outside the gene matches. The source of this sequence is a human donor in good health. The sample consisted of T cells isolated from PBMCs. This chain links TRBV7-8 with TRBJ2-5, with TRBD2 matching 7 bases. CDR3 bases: TGTGCCAGCAGCTCCGTCCCTAGCGGCAGGAACCAAGAGACCCAGTACTTC. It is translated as CASSSVPSGRNQETQYF. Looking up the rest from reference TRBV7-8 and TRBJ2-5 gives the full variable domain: GAGVSQSPRYKVAKRGQDVALRCDPISGHVSLFWYQQALGQGPEFLTYFQNEAQLDKSGLPSDRFFAERPEGSVSTLKIQRTQQEDSAVYLCASSSVPSGRNQETQYFGPGTRLLVL.